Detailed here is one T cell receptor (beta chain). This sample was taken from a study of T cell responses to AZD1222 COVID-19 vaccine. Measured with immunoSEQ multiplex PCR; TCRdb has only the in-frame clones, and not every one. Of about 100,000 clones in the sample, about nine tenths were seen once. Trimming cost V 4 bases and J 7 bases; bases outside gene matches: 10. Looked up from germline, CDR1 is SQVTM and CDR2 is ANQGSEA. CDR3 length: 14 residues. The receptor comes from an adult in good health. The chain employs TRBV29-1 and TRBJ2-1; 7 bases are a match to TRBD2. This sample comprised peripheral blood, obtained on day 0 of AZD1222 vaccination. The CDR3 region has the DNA TGCAGCGTTGTGGGCCCTAGCGGAGGGAATGAGCAGTTCTTC. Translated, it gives CSVVGPSGGNEQFF.